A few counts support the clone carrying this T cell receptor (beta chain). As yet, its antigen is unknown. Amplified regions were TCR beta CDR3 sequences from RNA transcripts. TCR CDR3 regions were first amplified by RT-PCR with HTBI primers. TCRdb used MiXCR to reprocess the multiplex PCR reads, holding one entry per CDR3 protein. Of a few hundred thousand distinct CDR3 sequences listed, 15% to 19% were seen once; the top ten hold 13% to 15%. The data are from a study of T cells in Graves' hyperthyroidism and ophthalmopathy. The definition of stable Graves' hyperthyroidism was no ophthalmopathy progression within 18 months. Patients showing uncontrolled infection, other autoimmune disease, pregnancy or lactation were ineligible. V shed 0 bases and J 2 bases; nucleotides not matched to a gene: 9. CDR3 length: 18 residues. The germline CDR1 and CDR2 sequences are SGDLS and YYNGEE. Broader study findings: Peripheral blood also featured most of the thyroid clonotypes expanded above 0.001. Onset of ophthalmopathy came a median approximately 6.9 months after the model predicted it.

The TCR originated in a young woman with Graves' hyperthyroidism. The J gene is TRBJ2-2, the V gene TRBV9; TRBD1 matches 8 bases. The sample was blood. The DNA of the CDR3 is TGTGCCAGCAGCGTAGGGGTAGGTGGACAGGGTAACACCGGGGAGCTGTTTTTT. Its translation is CASSVGVGGQGNTGELFF. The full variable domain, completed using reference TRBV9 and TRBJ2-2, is DSGVTQTPKHLITATGQRVTLRCSPRSGDLSVYWYQQSLDQGLQFLIQYYNGEERAKGNILERFSAQQFPDLHSELNLSSLELGDSALYFCASSVGVGGQGNTGELFFGEGSRLTVL.